The rows below give T cell receptor beta chains drawn from one sample of a study of control samples from healthy donors and cancer patients. Libraries were prepared by immunoSEQ multiplex PCR; TCRdb keeps only in-frame clonotypes and omits some of them. Counted here are about 130,000 clones, roughly 94% occurring once; the ten biggest clones make up 14%. Sample: PBMCs. The source is a man in his 60s with colorectal cancer. CDR3s include the opening cysteine and the closing phenylalanine or tryptophan.

TRBV3-1/TRBV3-2,CASSQARGPQQFF
TRBV6-6,CASSPGYLGGNTEAFF
TRBV12-3/TRBV12-4,CASKQNTEAFF
TRBV4-1,CASSQEASGGFMAYEQYF
TRBV11-2,CASSRSAANTEAFF
TRBV7-9,CASSFGNSPLHF
TRBV6-5,CASSYRTGNTGELFF
TRBV19,CASSLSQNTEAFF
TRBV5-4,CASSFTLRTDTQYF
TRBV9,CASSPNERGVYEQYF